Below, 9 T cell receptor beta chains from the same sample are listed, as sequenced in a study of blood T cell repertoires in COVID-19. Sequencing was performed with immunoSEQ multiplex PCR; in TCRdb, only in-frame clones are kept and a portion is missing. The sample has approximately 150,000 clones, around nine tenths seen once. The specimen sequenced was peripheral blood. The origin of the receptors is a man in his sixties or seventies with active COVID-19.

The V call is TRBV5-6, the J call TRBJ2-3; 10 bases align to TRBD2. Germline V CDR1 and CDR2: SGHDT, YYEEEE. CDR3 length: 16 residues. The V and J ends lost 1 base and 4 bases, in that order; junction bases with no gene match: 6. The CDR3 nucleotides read TGTGCCAGCAGCTTGCTGGGGCTAGCGGGAGCAGATACGCAGTATTTT. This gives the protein CASSLLGLAGADTQYF.

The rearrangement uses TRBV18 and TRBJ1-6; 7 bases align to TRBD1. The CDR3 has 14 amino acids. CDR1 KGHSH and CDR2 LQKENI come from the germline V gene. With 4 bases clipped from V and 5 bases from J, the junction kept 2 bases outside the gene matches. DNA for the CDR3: TGTGCCAGCTCACTCGACAGGGATAATTCACCCCTCCACTTT. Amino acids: CASSLDRDNSPLHF.

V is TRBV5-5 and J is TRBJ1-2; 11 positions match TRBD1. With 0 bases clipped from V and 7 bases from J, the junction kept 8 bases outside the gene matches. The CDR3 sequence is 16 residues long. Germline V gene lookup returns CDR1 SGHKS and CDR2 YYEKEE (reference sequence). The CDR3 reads CASSLAPGQGVGGYTF. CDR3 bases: TGTGCCAGCAGCTTGGCCCCGGGACAGGGGGTCGGTGGCTACACCTTC.

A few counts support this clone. In DNA form, the CDR3 reads TGTGCCAGCAGCTTAGAAGACAGCCTAATCAACACCGGGGAGCTGTTTTTT. Protein sequence: CASSLEDSLINTGELFF. V and J are TRBV7-9 and TRBJ2-2, with a weak D call TRBD1 (5 bases). Germline V gives CDR1 SEHNR, CDR2 FQNEAQ (reference sequence). Deletions cut 1 base from V and 2 bases from J, with 14 bases between. The CDR3 sequence is 17 residues long. The full variable domain, its missing parts supplied by reference TRBV7-9 and TRBJ2-2, is DTGVSQNPRHKITKRGQNVTFRCDPISEHNRLYWYRQTLGQGPEFLTYFQNEAQLEKSRLLSDRFSAERPKGSFSTLEIQRTEQGDSAMYLCASSLEDSLINTGELFFGEGSRLTVL.

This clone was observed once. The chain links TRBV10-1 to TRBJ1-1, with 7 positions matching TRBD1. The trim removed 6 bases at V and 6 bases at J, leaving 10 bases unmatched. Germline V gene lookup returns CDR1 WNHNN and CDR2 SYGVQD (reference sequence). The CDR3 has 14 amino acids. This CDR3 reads CASSPGTAGAEAFF. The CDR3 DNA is TGCGCCAGCAGCCCTGGGACAGCGGGGGCTGAAGCTTTCTTT.

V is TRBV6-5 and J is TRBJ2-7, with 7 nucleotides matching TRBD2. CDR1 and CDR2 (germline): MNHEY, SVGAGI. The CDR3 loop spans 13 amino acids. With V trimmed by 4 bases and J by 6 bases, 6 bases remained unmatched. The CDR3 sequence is CASSSPGGGEQYF. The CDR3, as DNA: TGTGCCAGCAGTTCCCCGGGGGGTGGCGAGCAGTACTTC.

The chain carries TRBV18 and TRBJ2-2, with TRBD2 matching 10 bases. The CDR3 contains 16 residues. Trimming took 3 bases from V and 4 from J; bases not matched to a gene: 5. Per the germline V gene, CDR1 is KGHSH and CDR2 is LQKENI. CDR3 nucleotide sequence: TGTGCCAGCTCACCGCCGACTAGCGGGCCCACCGGGGAGCTGTTTTTT. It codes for CASSPPTSGPTGELFF.

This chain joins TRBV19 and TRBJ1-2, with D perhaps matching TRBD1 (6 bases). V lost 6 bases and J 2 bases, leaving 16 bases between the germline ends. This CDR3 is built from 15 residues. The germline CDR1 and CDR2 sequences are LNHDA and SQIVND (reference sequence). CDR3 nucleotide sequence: TGTGCCAGTAGGGTCCCCACAGGGTTGAACTATGGCTACACCTTC. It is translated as CASRVPTGLNYGYTF.

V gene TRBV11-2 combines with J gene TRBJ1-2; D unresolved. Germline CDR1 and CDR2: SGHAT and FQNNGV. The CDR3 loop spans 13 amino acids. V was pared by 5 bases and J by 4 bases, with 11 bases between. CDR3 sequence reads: CASSPSESYGYTF. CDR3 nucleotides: TGTGCCAGCAGCCCATCAGAATCCTATGGCTACACCTTC.